One sample yielded the 17 T cell receptor beta chains listed below, sequenced in a study of T cell repertoires in cytomegalovirus infection. No antigens are known for them. TCRdb re-called the reads through MiXCR, storing one row per CDR3 protein. The sample shows under 300,000 distinct CDR3 sequences, 20% to 25% of them seen only once. The sequenced sample was cultured PBMCs, obtained from culture after CMV antigen stimulation. Receptors were obtained from a human donor in good health (CMV status not recorded). Some clones in this sample may be carry-over from other donors' samples.

This chain links TRBV4-1 with TRBJ1-2; the D gene is possibly TRBD1 (6 bases). With 0 bases removed from V and 2 bases from J, the gap between germline ends came to 10 bases. This CDR3 spans 15 amino acids. Germline CDR1 and CDR2: MGHRA and YSYEKL. CDR3 nucleotide sequence: TGCGCCAGCAGCCAAGATGGGACACCAAACTATGGCTACACCTTC. Its protein is CASSQDGTPNYGYTF.

The gene calls are TRBV2 and TRBJ1-2; possible D gene TRBD1, 6 bases. The germline V gene encodes CDR1 SNHLY and CDR2 FYNNEI. The CDR3 consists of 12 residues. Trimming removed 9 bases from V and 4 bases from J, with 12 bases in between. The CDR3 region is CASLQGPYGYTF. The CDR3 nucleotides read TGTGCCAGTCTACAGGGACCCTATGGCTACACCTTC. The full variable domain, its missing parts supplied by reference TRBV2 and TRBJ1-2, is EPEVTQTPSHQVTQMGQEVILRCVPISNHLYFYWYRQILGQKVEFLVSFYNNEISEKSEIFDDQFSVERPDGSNFTLKIRSTKLEDSAMYFCASLQGPYGYTFGSGTRLTVV.

At least ten counts were recorded for this clonotype. The chain links TRBV6-2 or TRBV6-3 to TRBJ2-1; D may be TRBD1 (6 bases). The CDR3 covers 15 residues. Between the trimmed V and J ends, which lost 3 bases and 7 bases, there was a span of 16 bases. CDR1 and CDR2 from the germline V gene are MNHEY and SVGEGT. The CDR3 region has the DNA TGTGCCAGCAGTTATGATCTTGGCAGGGGTAATGAGCAGTTCTTC. It encodes CASSYDLGRGNEQFF.

The CDR3 here is CASSDRRRGYTEAFF. CDR3 coding DNA: TGTGCCAGCAGTGACCGGAGAAGGGGCTACACTGAAGCTTTCTTT. The V and J genes are TRBV28 and TRBJ1-1; possible D gene TRBD1, 5 bases. V gave up 5 bases and J gave up 3 bases, with 16 bases separating them. The CDR3 covers 15 residues. Germline CDR1 and CDR2: MDHEN and SYDVKM.

The J gene is TRBJ2-7, the V gene TRBV20-1; 9 bases agree with TRBD1. Germline V gene lookup returns CDR1 DFQATT and CDR2 SNEGSKA (reference sequence). CDR3 length: 13 amino acids. Trimming removed 3 bases from V and 2 bases from J; junction bases left unmatched: 2. The CDR3 here is CSASGTGPYEQYF. The CDR3, as DNA: TGCAGTGCTAGTGGGACAGGGCCCTACGAGCAGTACTTC.

This clonotype was seen repeatedly, ten times or more. CDR3 bases: TGTGCCAGCAGCTTAGCACCCCTGGGGGGCACAGATACGCAGTATTTT. This sequence encodes CASSLAPLGGTDTQYF. The V gene is TRBV7-2, the J gene TRBJ2-3; D is tentatively TRBD1 or TRBD2 (5 bases each). There are 16 residues in the CDR3. Trimming removed 0 bases at V and 1 base at J, with 11 bases between. Germline V gene data show CDR1 as SGHTA and CDR2 as FQGNSA.

This clonotype has a handful of counts. The CDR3 DNA is TGTGCCAGCAGTTATTCTGAAGGACTAGCGGGAGGGCGGAAGTTCTTC. Protein product: CASSYSEGLAGGRKFF. The J gene is TRBJ2-1, the V gene TRBV6-5; 15 bases agree with TRBD2. The CDR3 loop spans 16 amino acids. Germline lookup yields CDR1 MNHEY and CDR2 SVGAGI. J lost 14 bases, V lost 3 bases, and 11 bases had no gene match.

This clonotype was detected only once. This chain links TRBV4-3 with TRBJ1-2; the match to TRBD1 covers 7 bases. Germline CDR1 reads LGHNA; CDR2 reads YSLEER. Trimming at V came to 8 bases and at J to 7 bases, leaving 16 bases not matched to a gene. The CDR3 spans 15 residues. The CDR3: CASGDAQGVSSGYTF. In DNA, the CDR3 is TGCGCCAGCGGAGACGCGCAGGGGGTATCTAGTGGCTACACCTTC.

This clonotype was seen only a few times. The chain has TRBV28 and TRBJ1-3, with D uncertain. From germline, CDR1 is MDHEN and CDR2 SYDVKM. V lost 3 bases, J lost 0 bases, and 6 bases lay in between. The CDR3 has 14 amino acids. CDR3 bases: TGTGCCAGCAGTTTCGGTCCCTCTGGAAACACCATATATTTT. Its translation is CASSFGPSGNTIYF.

The chain couples TRBV19 to TRBJ2-2; D perhaps matches TRBD2 (6 bases). Germline CDR1 and CDR2: LNHDA and SQIVND (reference sequence). V was pared by 3 bases and J by 3 bases, with 17 bases between. The length of the CDR3 is 17 residues. The CDR3 nucleotides are TGTGCCAGTAGTATTTGGGGGACTCTACGTTACACCGGGGAGCTGTTTTTT. It yields the protein CASSIWGTLRYTGELFF.

By its share, this clonotype is medium-sized. This sequence joins TRBV28 and TRBJ1-1; 7 bases are shared with TRBD1. V lost 8 bases and J lost 5; bases outside the gene matches: 14. This CDR3 spans 15 amino acids. Germline CDR1 is MDHEN and CDR2 is SYDVKM. CDR3 residues: CASRDSLGGMTEAFF. The CDR3 coding sequence is TGTGCCAGCCGGGACAGTCTGGGGGGGATGACTGAAGCTTTCTTT.

This clonotype was detected ten times or more. The genes are TRBV7-2 and TRBJ2-7; D remains ambiguous. V lost 5 bases and J 5 bases, leaving 16 bases between the germline ends. This CDR3 has 14 amino acids. CDR1 is SGHTA, CDR2 FQGNSA, per germline. CDR3 sequence reads: CASSPPGLAHEQYF. DNA for the CDR3: TGTGCCAGCAGCCCCCCCGGGCTTGCCCACGAGCAGTACTTC. The entire variable domain, with the rest obtained from reference TRBV7-2 and TRBJ2-7, is as follows: GAGVSQSPSNKVTEKGKDVELRCDPISGHTALYWYRQSLGQGLEFLIYFQGNSAPDKSGLPSDRFSAERTGGSVSTLTIQRTQQEDSAVYLCASSPPGLAHEQYFGPGTRLTVT.

There are a few counts of this clonotype. The J gene is TRBJ1-6, the V gene TRBV4-1, with no clear D. Germline CDR1 and CDR2: MGHRA and YSYEKL. V was trimmed by 2 bases and J by 3 bases, leaving 8 bases between them. The CDR3 spans 15 residues. The CDR3 region is CASSQSMIYNSPLHF. Here the CDR3 DNA reads TGCGCCAGCAGCCAATCGATGATCTATAATTCACCCCTCCACTTT.

This clonotype was recorded at least ten times. The chain combines TRBV7-2 with TRBJ1-2; D is uncertain. With 7 bases removed from V and 2 bases from J, the gap between germline ends came to 17 bases. The CDR3 is 15 amino acids. Looked up from germline, CDR1 is SGHTA and CDR2 is FQGNSA. The CDR3 reads CASTFAEGGNYGYTF. The DNA for the CDR3 is TGTGCCAGCACCTTCGCGGAGGGTGGGAACTATGGCTACACCTTC.

CDR3 sequence: CASSFVLGGSGNTIYF. CDR3 sequence (DNA): TGTGCCAGCAGCTTCGTCCTTGGCGGATCCGGAAACACCATATATTTT. V gene TRBV11-1 combines with J gene TRBJ1-3, with D hard to call. Germline-derived CDR1 and CDR2 are SGHAT and FQDESV (reference sequence). The CDR3 is 16 residues long. V shed 3 bases and J shed 4 bases, with 16 bases lying between them. Using reference TRBV11-1 and TRBJ1-3 for the parts outside the CDR3, the full variable domain is EAEVAQSPRYKITEKSQAVAFWCDPISGHATLYWYRQILGQGPELLVQFQDESVVDDSQLPKDRFSAERLKGVDSTLKIQPAELGDSAMYLCASSFVLGGSGNTIYFGEGSWLTVV.

This clonotype was seen more than once but under ten times. The V and J genes are TRBV2 and TRBJ1-1; no clear D gene. From germline, CDR1 is SNHLY and CDR2 FYNNEI. V was trimmed by 4 bases and J by 0 bases, leaving 6 bases between them. This CDR3 is built from 13 residues. In nucleotides, the CDR3 is TGTGCCAGCAGTGGAAACCTGAACACTGAAGCTTTCTTT. As protein: CASSGNLNTEAFF.

The chain couples TRBV5-4 to TRBJ2-3, with 8 bases identical to TRBD1. Germline V CDR1 and CDR2: SGHNT, YYREEE (reference sequence). This CDR3 is built from 13 residues. V trimming: 2 bases; J trimming: 7 bases; junction bases outside the gene matches: 3. The CDR3 protein is CASSFGQGNTQYF. The CDR3 coding sequence is TGTGCCAGCAGCTTCGGACAGGGAAATACGCAGTATTTT. Filled out from reference TRBV5-4 and TRBJ2-3, the complete variable domain reads ETGVTQSPTHLIKTRGQQVTLRCSSQSGHNTVSWYQQALGQGPQFIFQYYREEENGRGNFPPRFSGLQFPNYSSELNVNALELDDSALYLCASSFGQGNTQYFGPGTRLTVL.